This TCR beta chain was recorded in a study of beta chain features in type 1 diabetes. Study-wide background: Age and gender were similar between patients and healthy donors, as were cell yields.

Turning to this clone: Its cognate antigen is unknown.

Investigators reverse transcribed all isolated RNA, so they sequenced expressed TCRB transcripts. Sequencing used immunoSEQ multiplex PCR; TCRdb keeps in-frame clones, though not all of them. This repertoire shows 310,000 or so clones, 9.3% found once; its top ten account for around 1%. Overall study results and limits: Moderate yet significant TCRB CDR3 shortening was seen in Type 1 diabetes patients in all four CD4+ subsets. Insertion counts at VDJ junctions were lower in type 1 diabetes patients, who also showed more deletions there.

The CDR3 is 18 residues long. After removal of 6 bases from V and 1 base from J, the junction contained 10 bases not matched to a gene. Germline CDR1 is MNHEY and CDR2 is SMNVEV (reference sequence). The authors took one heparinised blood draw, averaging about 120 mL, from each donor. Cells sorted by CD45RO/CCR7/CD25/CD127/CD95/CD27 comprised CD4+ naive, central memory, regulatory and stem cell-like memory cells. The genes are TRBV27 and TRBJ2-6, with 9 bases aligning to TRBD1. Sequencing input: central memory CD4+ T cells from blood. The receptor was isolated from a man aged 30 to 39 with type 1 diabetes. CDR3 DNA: TGTGCCAGCAGCCAGACGACAGGGGGGATGTCTGGGGCCAACGTCCTGACTTTC. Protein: CASSQTTGGMSGANVLTF.